These 15 T cell receptor beta chains were all obtained from the same sample, sequenced in a study of kidney transplant recipient with SARS-CoV-2 infection. TCRdb called the reads again in MiXCR, with one record for every CDR3 protein. The data hold under 300,000 distinct CDR3 sequences, with around 28% observed a single time. The sequenced sample was a blood sample, obtained at baseline and between days 110 and 120 from a kidney transplant recipient. The receptor source for this set is a male patient aged 25-45 years who had COVID-19 and was a kidney transplant recipient. The graft donor may account for some of the T cells.

The sample holds a few counts of this clonotype. One junction end disagrees with the germline gene, perhaps due to a read error. The genes are TRBV7-6 and TRBJ2-5; D is ambiguous. The CDR3 loop spans 14 amino acids. Germline V gene sequence: CDR1 SGHVS, CDR2 FNYEAQ. CDR3 loop: CASSSGRNQETQYF. CDR3 DNA sequence: TGTGCTAGCAGCTCGGGCAGGAACCAAGAGACCCAGTACTTC.

The chain couples TRBV20-1 to TRBJ2-1; 7 bases are shared with TRBD2. V gave up 0 bases and J gave up 4 bases; unmatched junction bases: 9. This CDR3 has 16 residues. Germline-derived CDR1 and CDR2 are DFQATT and SNEGSKA (reference sequence). The CDR3 loop is CSARDLGREQYNEQFF. CDR3 DNA sequence: TGCAGTGCTAGAGATCTTGGGCGGGAGCAGTACAATGAGCAGTTCTTC.

Note on this clonotype: A clone one base away is much larger, so this may be a read error. CDR3 coding DNA: TGTGCCAGCAGCCAAGATCTCGGAAGGACCCAGTACTTC. Its translation: CASSQDLGRTQYF. The J gene is TRBJ2-7, the V gene TRBV4-2; no firm D call. The J call is doubtful: the DNA matches TRBJ2-5 better. The CDR3 sequence is 13 residues long. CDR1 and CDR2 from the germline V gene are LGHNA and YNFKEQ.

The chain uses TRBV20-1 and TRBJ1-2; D gene unclear. Trimming cost V 5 bases and J 4 bases, with 23 bases left between them. Germline V gene sequence: CDR1 DFQATT, CDR2 SNEGSKA (reference sequence). The CDR3 is 16 residues long. Written as DNA, the CDR3 is TGCAGTGCTCCACGGATGCTGTTTCGAAAGACCTATGGCTACACCTTC. This sequence encodes CSAPRMLFRKTYGYTF.

Notes on this clonotype: Just one base apart from a much larger clone, this may be a read error. V and J are TRBV12-3 or TRBV12-4 and TRBJ1-4; D not resolved. This CDR3 is built from 15 residues. CDR3 coding DNA: TGTGCCAGCAGCTTTACTGATTTTCCTCGTGAAAGACTGTTTTTT. Residues: CASSFTDFPRERLFF.

This clonotype was counted at least ten times. The CDR3 sequence is CASSVAQGSEQYF. CDR3 DNA sequence: TGTGCCAGCAGCGTAGCTCAGGGGTCCGAGCAGTACTTC. The J gene is TRBJ2-7, the V gene TRBV9; D is possibly TRBD1 (6 bases). The CDR3 loop spans 13 amino acids. The ends were cut back, 0 bases at V and 6 bases at J, with 10 bases in the middle. Germline CDR1 reads SGDLS; CDR2 reads YYNGEE.

Many counts were recorded for this clonotype. J is TRBJ2-7 and V is TRBV20-1; 11 positions match TRBD1. This CDR3 region has 12 residues. CDR1 and CDR2 from the germline V gene are DFQATT and SNEGSKA (reference sequence). V shed 6 bases, J shed 6 bases, and the junction held 4 bases outside the gene matches. The chain's CDR3 is CSAEGQGGEQYF. The CDR3 nucleotides are TGCAGTGCGGAGGGACAGGGGGGCGAGCAGTACTTC.

This clonotype appeared many times. The chain carries TRBV11-2 and TRBJ2-2; TRBD2 aligns across 14 bases. This CDR3 has 17 amino acids. V dropped 5 bases and J dropped 7; count of bases not matched to a gene: 9. CDR1 and CDR2 (germline): SGHAT, FQNNGV. The DNA of the CDR3 is TGTGCCAGCAGCCCCCGGACTAGCGGGAGGTCTCACGGGGAGCTGTTTTTT. Translation: CASSPRTSGRSHGELFF.

The chain couples TRBV3-1 to TRBJ2-1; 9 bases match TRBD2. Germline lookup yields CDR1 LGHDT and CDR2 YNNKEL (reference sequence). V lost 0 bases and J lost 5; bases outside the gene matches: 8. There are 17 residues in the CDR3. The CDR3 DNA follows: TGTGCCAGCAGCCAAGATTGGGCTAGCGGGGAAGACAATGAGCAGTTCTTC. This encodes CASSQDWASGEDNEQFF.

There are many counts of this clonotype. The rearrangement joins TRBV28 to TRBJ2-6; D not certain. The CDR3 length is 18 residues. Trimming cost V 5 bases and J 5 bases, with 22 bases left between them. Germline assignment: CDR1 MDHEN and CDR2 SYDVKM. The DNA for the CDR3 is TGTGCCAGCAGTGGAAAAGGCTTGACACAAAGTCGGGCCAACGTCCTGACTTTC. Translating it yields CASSGKGLTQSRANVLTF.

As concerns this clonotype: A much larger clonotype is one base distant, so this may be a read error. This chain's CDR3 is CAGSHGISNQPQHF. The CDR3 DNA sequence: TGTGCCGGCAGCCACGGGATAAGCAATCAGCCCCAGCATTTT. The chain is built from TRBV5-6 and TRBJ1-5; D remains ambiguous. Germline V gives CDR1 SGHDT, CDR2 YYEEEE. This CDR3 contains 14 residues.

This clonotype was counted at least ten times. The chain is built from TRBV10-1 and TRBJ1-2; no firm D call. V lost 5 bases, J lost 4 bases, and 23 bases lay in between. Per germline, CDR1 WNHNN and CDR2 SYGVQD (reference sequence). The CDR3 consists of 17 residues. CDR3 nucleotide sequence: TGCGCCAGCAGTTCCGAGACAAGATCGCGAAAGACCTATGGCTACACCTTC. Protein sequence: CASSSETRSRKTYGYTF.

This sequence joins TRBV11-1 and TRBJ2-3; D remains ambiguous. CDR1 and CDR2 (germline): SGHAT, FQDESV (reference sequence). This CDR3 spans 16 amino acids. Deletions cut 1 base from V and 4 bases from J, with 15 bases between. The CDR3 loop reads CASSLDDRVGSDTQYF. As DNA, the CDR3 is TGTGCCAGCAGCTTAGACGATCGGGTTGGGTCAGATACGCAGTATTTT.

Comments on this clonotype: A much larger clone is a single base away; this may be a read error. The V gene is TRBV27, the J gene TRBJ2-1; D unclear. CDR1 and CDR2 from the germline V gene are MNHEY and SMNVEV (reference sequence). The CDR3 extends over 15 amino acids. This CDR3 is CAGSLSPAPYNEQFF. CDR3 DNA sequence: TGTGCCGGCAGTTTGTCGCCCGCTCCTTACAATGAGCAGTTCTTC.

A note on this clonotype: It may be a read error: a sequence one base away is much more abundant. The DNA for the CDR3 is TGTGCCGGTAGTATCGACAGGGGGCGCGTCGCTGAAGCTTTCTTT. This sequence encodes CAGSIDRGRVAEAFF. This sequence joins TRBV19 and TRBJ1-1; 10 bases map to TRBD1. The CDR3 loop spans 15 amino acids. CDR1 is LNHDA, CDR2 SQIVND, per germline (reference sequence).